This T cell receptor (beta chain) appears in the sequencing data of a study of shared clonotypes between healthy human individuals. General study findings and limits: When compared with the clonotypes that were shared by all four sorted-subset donors, the non-shared clonotypes turned out to have lower generation probabilities.

The CDR3 extends over 14 amino acids. Trimming at V came to 3 bases and at J to 5 bases, leaving 6 bases not matched to a gene. Germline values: CDR1 SNHLY, CDR2 FYNNEI. This table comes from immunoSEQ multiplex PCR, and its TCRdb copy is limited to in-frame clones, with some not included. The sample holds some 2.1 million clones, 85% to 95% seen once. This clone was recorded only once. The antigen remains unidentified. The V call is TRBV2, the J call TRBJ2-7; 8 nucleotides align to TRBD1. The specimen sequenced was naive CD4+ T cells sorted from blood. Noted subset: CD45RA+ positively selected. The origin of this receptor is a man in his late teens or twenties in good health. CDR3 nucleotides: TGTGCCAGCAGTGAGGACAGGGTGAGCCACGAGCAGTACTTC. Residues: CASSEDRVSHEQYF.